The 14 T cell receptor beta chains presented below share a single source sample, sequenced in a study of T-cell reconstitution after alpha-beta-depleted transplantation in children. Unique molecular identifiers featured in how the TCRbeta library was prepared. Each CDR3 protein gets one entry after TCRdb re-called the PCR reads with MiXCR. The data contain fewer than 700,000 distinct CDR3 sequences, 13% of them singletons. The starting material was PBMCs, mostly from graft donor cells, obtained 360 days after TCRalphabeta/CD19-depleted stem cell transplant. Receptors were obtained from a male patient younger than 18 who had a stem cell transplant for acute myeloid leukemia, so the T cells may come from the graft donor.

This clonotype was observed a few times. The chain couples TRBV5-1 to TRBJ2-1, with 9 nucleotides matching TRBD2. V was clipped by 4 bases and J by 8 bases; unmatched bases: 4. Germline V gene lookup returns CDR1 SGHRS and CDR2 YFSETQ. The length of the CDR3 is 13 residues. CDR3 DNA sequence: TGCGCCAGCAGCCTTAGCGGGAGCTATGAGCAGTTCTTC. Its translation: CASSLSGSYEQFF.

The chain employs TRBV6-2 or TRBV6-3 and TRBJ2-7; tentatively, D is TRBD1 (5 bases). CDR3 length: 17 amino acids. Germline V gene lookup returns CDR1 MNHEY and CDR2 SVGEGT. Trimming shortened V by 4 bases and J by 5 bases, and 24 bases separated the two germline ends. CDR3 sequence reads: CASSSLLRAGLGNEQYF. The CDR3 nucleotides are TGTGCCAGCAGTTCGCTCCTCCGGGCAGGGTTGGGCAACGAGCAGTACTTC.

V and J are TRBV5-1 and TRBJ2-7; D tentatively reads TRBD1 or TRBD2 (5 bases each). The CDR3 length is 15 residues. Looked up from germline, CDR1 is SGHRS and CDR2 is YFSETQ. Trimming cost V 0 bases and J 0 bases, with 10 bases left between them. The CDR3 nucleotides are TGCGCCAGCAGCTTGGCGGGGCAGGCCTCCTACGAGCAGTACTTC. Translation gives CASSLAGQASYEQYF.

This clonotype appeared many times. This chain links TRBV20-1 with TRBJ2-6, with D possibly matching TRBD2 (5 bases). The V end lost 2 bases, the J end lost 2 bases, and 13 bases lay between the germline ends. CDR3 length equals 16 residues. Germline V gene sequence: CDR1 DFQATT, CDR2 SNEGSKA (reference sequence). The CDR3 reads CSARPLLGTGANVLTF. In nucleotides, the CDR3 is TGCAGTGCTAGACCGCTACTAGGAACTGGGGCCAACGTCCTGACTTTC.

The chain combines TRBV7-9 with TRBJ2-7; 9 nucleotides line up with TRBD2. This CDR3 region has 15 residues. From germline, CDR1 is SEHNR and CDR2 FQNEAQ (reference sequence). V lost 4 bases and J lost 4; bases outside the gene matches: 8. The CDR3 DNA sequence: TGTGCCAGCAGCTCGAGACTAGCGGAGGGGTACGAGCAGTACTTC. Encoded protein: CASSSRLAEGYEQYF.

This clonotype showed up just a few times. The gene calls are TRBV5-1 and TRBJ2-7; perhaps TRBD2 as D (6 bases). From germline, CDR1 is SGHRS and CDR2 YFSETQ. This CDR3 has 15 amino acids. The V gene lost 2 bases and the J gene lost 5 bases, with 17 bases spanning the gap. In DNA form, the CDR3 reads TGCGCCAGCAGCTTCGGCGCGGGATTGCAGGACGAGCAGTACTTC. The encoded protein is CASSFGAGLQDEQYF.

Many counts were recorded for this clonotype. V and J are TRBV20-1 and TRBJ2-5; D is unresolved. This CDR3 has 14 residues. V lost 0 bases and J 1 base, leaving 9 bases between the germline ends. Germline CDR1 and CDR2: DFQATT and SNEGSKA (reference sequence). The CDR3 region is CSARDLNSQETQYF. CDR3 nucleotide sequence: TGCAGTGCTAGAGATCTAAACAGCCAAGAGACCCAGTACTTC.

Only a few counts were recorded for this clonotype. The chain has TRBV12-3 or TRBV12-4 and TRBJ2-3; D unclear. Trimming removed 3 bases at V and 8 bases at J, with 6 bases between. This CDR3 is built from 11 residues. The CDR3 is CASSLGSTQYF. The CDR3 bases are TGTGCCAGCAGTTTGGGAAGTACGCAGTATTTT.

In its sample, this clonotype was seen a few times. This chain joins TRBV3-1 and TRBJ2-3; the match to TRBD2 covers 8 bases. The CDR3 covers 17 residues. V trimming: 0 bases; J trimming: 8 bases; junction bases outside the gene matches: 13. Per the germline V gene, CDR1 is LGHDT and CDR2 is YNNKEL (reference sequence). Here the CDR3 DNA reads TGTGCCAGCAGCCAAGAACTTCTCGCGGGGGGAGTCATTACGCAGTATTTT. Its translation: CASSQELLAGGVITQYF.

This clonotype was counted ten times or more. The chain carries TRBV7-9 and TRBJ2-7; TRBD2 matches at 8 bases. After removal of 0 bases from V and 3 bases from J, the junction contained 4 bases not matched to a gene. The CDR3 is 15 amino acids. Germline CDR1 is SEHNR and CDR2 is FQNEAQ (reference sequence). CDR3 sequence reads: CASSLASGSIYEQYF. The CDR3, as DNA: TGTGCCAGCAGCTTAGCGAGCGGGAGCATCTACGAGCAGTACTTC.

Ten or more counts support this clonotype. The gene calls are TRBV23-1 and TRBJ2-5; 9 bases fit TRBD1. TRBV23-1 is noted as an ORF with a role that remains uncertain. After removal of 2 bases from V and 2 bases from J, the junction contained 12 bases not matched to a gene. This CDR3 has 18 residues. CDR3 amino acids: CASSQRLRDRDFQETQYF. The CDR3 coding sequence is TGCGCCAGCAGTCAAAGGTTACGGGACAGGGATTTTCAAGAGACCCAGTACTTC.

This clonotype was detected ten times or more. Written as DNA, the CDR3 is TGTGCCAGCAGCCCGCTAGCCCTTACTAATGAAAAACTGTTTTTT. Amino acids: CASSPLALTNEKLFF. V is TRBV7-6 and J is TRBJ1-4, with D unresolved. This CDR3 spans 15 amino acids. V was pared by 5 bases and J by 2 bases, with 12 bases between. Germline CDR1 reads SGHVS; CDR2 reads FNYEAQ.

A few counts support this clonotype. The rearrangement links TRBV5-1 to TRBJ2-4; 11 bases map to TRBD2. With V trimmed by 4 bases and J by 0 bases, 9 bases remained unmatched. Germline CDR1 SGHRS, CDR2 YFSETQ. This CDR3 has 18 residues. CDR3 coding DNA: TGCGCCAGCAGCCTACTAGCGGGAGATTTACTAGCCAAAAACATTCAGTACTTC. Translating it yields CASSLLAGDLLAKNIQYF.

This clonotype was found a few times. The chain joins TRBV10-3 to TRBJ2-5; maybe TRBD2 (7 bases). Looked up from germline, CDR1 is ENHRY and CDR2 is SYGVKD. Trimming pared 10 bases from V and 5 bases from J, leaving 17 bases between. This CDR3 has 13 residues. The CDR3 sequence: CATRGGSGETQYF. CDR3 nucleotides: TGTGCCACCAGGGGCGGGAGTGGGGAGACCCAGTACTTC.